This T cell receptor beta chain derives from a study of shared clonotypes between healthy human individuals. General observations from the study: Shared across a handful of donors were about 4.8% of the naive CD4 clonotypes. Non-shared clonotypes were found to have lower generation probabilities than the clonotypes that were shared by all four of the sorted-subset donors. Expectations were that clonotype sharing among donors would be affected by sequencing depth.

Germline CDR1 MNHEY, CDR2 SVGAGI. V was pared by 2 bases and J by 3 bases, with 7 bases between. This CDR3 region has 14 residues. As regards this clone: Antigen specificity is unknown.

A deep-level run was used for the assay. Measured with immunoSEQ multiplex PCR; TCRdb has only the in-frame clones, and not every one. The sample gives 1.5 million to 1.9 million clones, approximately 98% of which show up once; roughly 0.42% is in the top ten. The specimen sequenced was naive CD4+ T cells sorted from blood. As for subset: CD45RA+ positively selected. The gene calls are TRBV6-5 and TRBJ1-4; possible D gene TRBD1, 5 bases. This clonotype was obtained from a man aged 25-40 years in good health. The CDR3 reads CASSYGGANEKLFF. The CDR3, as DNA: TGTGCCAGCAGTTACGGGGGGGCTAATGAAAAACTGTTTTTT.